The sequence of this T cell receptor (beta chain) was determined in a study of cytomegalovirus exposure and HLA in healthy donors (TCRdb year 2017). With respect to the entire study: According to an earlier analysis of 587 of the donors, 150 million to 200 million T cells yielded 120 million or so unique TCR beta sequences and about 300 Gb of sequence data. Roughly 300 gigabases of sequencing data and roughly 90 million unique TCR sequences were included in an early release covering several hundred HLA-typed donors. Of the roughly 400 genotyped donors, approximately 82% fell in the genetic ancestry cluster associated with self-reported Caucasian donors. The study aimed to test whether cataloging public T cell receptors could reveal signatures of past pathogen exposure. The study used immunosequencing to profile the T cell repertoires of 600 to 850 subjects and linked those repertoires to cytomegalovirus serostatus. Along with the approximately 650-subject first cohort, a separate validation cohort of 120 different subjects was used. To predict cytomegalovirus infection status, the study brought together high-throughput TCR immunosequencing, statistical association of individual TCRs with disease status, and machine learning. To study patterns of TCR occurrence, a later analysis re-analyzed previously published TCR beta repertoires from 550 to 800 donors and added high-resolution HLA genotyping. The later analysis used no new phenotypic data to find candidate immune exposures, relying instead on TCR beta sequences and their occurrence across donors. An earlier analysis of around 540 of the donors applied high-throughput TCR beta sequencing to assess whether each TCR beta V gene segment acted as functional or pseudogenic. Donor age, sex, ethnicity and CMV serostatus were collected together with the repertoire data. In a later genetic analysis, genome-wide SNP genotypes for about 55% of the roughly 700 donors were used, and that subset was treated as a discovery cohort. All discovery cohort repertoires had been generated on a single sequencing platform. Both class I and class II loci were covered by HLA typing, at four-digit resolution. The number of typed donors differed by locus: about 620-640 for A, B, C, DRB1 and DQB1; approximately 520 for DQA1; 606 for DPA1; and around 470 for DPB1. Because of strong linkage in the cohort, four or five DR-DQ haplotypes were treated as single units for association and clustering. Among some 410 genotyped donors of the cohort, an average of around 220,000 unique TCR beta nucleotide sequences was sequenced per donor, of which 15% to 20% were non-productive. Overall results and qualifications from the work: A cluster of highly shared sequence variants was judged likely to represent a technical artifact of the sequencing pipeline. Three of the identified cytomegalovirus-associated TCR beta chains were confirmed in vitro to be specific for cytomegalovirus antigens. In a later analysis, the rate of TCR association differed among HLA loci, with DRB1 alleles having the most associated TCRs and HLA-C alleles having the fewest. Correlated functional status among segregating V segments might reflect linkage disequilibrium, but an unknown experimental factor could not be ruled out. Presence/absence analyses assumed roughly uniform sequencing depth across donors, an assumption that may not hold. The only immune exposure information available for the cohort was CMV serostatus. According to a later genetic analysis, donors in an Asian-associated ancestry cluster had fewer N-insertions in productive TCRs than the approximately 700-donor mean. A further reported finding was that TCR beta sequences accurately predicted the HLA-A and HLA-B alleles for most subjects in the first cohort. V-gene and J-gene trimming of TCR beta chains was associated with a missense DCLRE1C variant in a later genetic analysis, and the association was replicated in an independent cohort. HLA typing was unavailable for some donors at each locus, so association tests used only the typed subset. While some public TCRs were present in many individuals, most TCR sequences turned up only very rarely across donors. According to the authors, the approach could potentially be generalized to other disease states and immunological phenotypes. In a later analysis, HLA-associated TCR beta chains showed more clonal expansion and lower generation probabilities than non-associated chains that were equally common. In a later analysis, several top co-occurrence clusters were reported to appear linked to parvovirus B19, influenza, CMV and Epstein-Barr virus. Cytomegalovirus status was reported to be diagnosed by the classifier with high specificity and sensitivity in both the original and validation cohorts. Because counts were too low, roughly 17 rarely observed V segments, including chromosome 9 orphons, were left out of the earlier analysis of over 550 of the donors. The study gave a list of more than 150 TCR beta chains associated with cytomegalovirus. In an earlier analysis of some 500 of the donors, most TCR beta V segments were observed in productive rearrangements about 87% or about 30% of the time, broadly matching IMGT annotations. Specific HLA alleles were associated with over 15,000 TCR beta sequences at a false discovery rate of 0.05 in a later analysis. The 87-base-pair reads could not distinguish some IMGT-functional V segments, including TRBV6-2 and TRBV6-3, so those segments were excluded. In this cohort, only TCR beta chains were sequenced, and detectable features were limited by the absence of alpha or paired-chain data. Strong co-occurrence of HLA alleles, especially DR and DQ, made assigning TCR associations to individual alleles difficult. Most CMV-associated TCR beta chains appeared to be HLA-restricted in a later analysis, and the HLA associations seemed to be driven largely by CMV exposure.

The cohort comprised fewer than 700 healthy bone marrow donors. Cohort members were all nominally healthy when sampled, although unrecorded immune exposures were likely present. The donor was CMV seropositive and was included in the group of approximately 300 seropositive cohort members. A peripheral blood sample was provided by each donor, and peripheral blood mononuclear cells were used for TCR beta sequencing. The Qiagen DNeasy Blood Extraction Kit was used to extract genomic DNA from the blood cell samples. V trim: 2 bases; J trim: 10 bases; unmatched bases: 5. The CDR3, from cysteine to phenylalanine, totals 13 residues. Only the CDR3 portion is preserved as DNA: 39 bases, with reading frame beginning at the first base. CDR1 and CDR2 were assigned from the germline V gene (reference sequence) as SGHKS and YYEKEE. The library was obtained by the immunoSEQ multiplex PCR assay. For the multiplex PCR, a mixture combining 60 forward primers for TCR Vbeta segments and 13 reverse primers for TCR Jbeta segments was used. The CDR3 region of rearranged TCR beta genes was amplified from genomic DNA with a multiplex PCR assay. The amplified TCR beta libraries were sequenced on the Illumina HiSeq System as 87-base-pair reads. From the authors' description of their analysis: A later analysis counted about 80 million unique TCR beta chains across the 650 to 800 repertoires, and 9 million to 14 million of these chains were shared by at least two donors. A nearest-neighbor algorithm error-corrected the raw reads and collapsed the reads into unique sequences, merging closely related sequences to remove PCR and sequencing errors. Alignment of CDR3 sequences to IMGT reference sequences was used to assign V, D and J gene segments. For a sequence to be retained, a match of at least six nucleotides was required to both a V gene segment and a J gene segment. A rearrangement counted as productive if the CDR3 had no stop codons and remained in frame with V and J, and every other rearrangement counted as non-productive. Following IMGT convention, CDR3 was defined as the stretch from the second conserved V-encoded cysteine to the conserved J-encoded phenylalanine. The earlier analysis of approximately 500 of the donors excluded sequences that lacked an unambiguous match to a single V gene segment. An earlier analysis of 500 to 700 of the donors classified V segments as functional when productive rearrangements were above 56.7% and as segregating when the standard deviation between donors was above 5%. A statistical classification framework was built for diagnosing cytomegalovirus status from the catalog of TCR beta chain sequences. In a later analysis, V and J genes were assigned by comparing TCR nucleotide sequences against IMGT/GENE-DB human TR gene sequences. A later analysis assigned CDR3 sequences and most-parsimonious VDJ recombination scenarios with the TCRdist pipeline. In a later analysis, every TCR beta chain was defined by the combination of its CDR3 amino acid sequence and its V-gene family, and reads without a unique V-gene family were dropped. In a later analysis, approximately 590 highly shared, low-generation-probability nucleotide sequences were removed to address suspected cross-contamination and a sequencing artifact. For each public chain, a later analysis derived a clonal expansion index from normalized ranks of inferred template counts within each repertoire. In a later analysis, generation probabilities were computed using a VDJ recombination model fitted to out-of-frame rearrangements, and the results were checked against IGoR. Hypergeometric tests were used in a later analysis to score TCR-TCR, TCR-HLA and TCR-CMV co-occurrence, with a repertoire-size bias correction applied to the TCR pairs. False discovery rates were estimated in a later analysis by permuting HLA or CMV assignments 20 times. In a later analysis, co-occurring TCRs were grouped with DBSCAN, and TCRdist sequence similarity was added when clustering was performed within HLA-allele-positive subsets. Repertoires with fewer than 30,000 or more than 120,000 public chains, plus five repertoires with anomalous nucleotide sharing, were excluded from co-occurrence clustering. Entries here come from immuneACCESS through TCRdb and include only in-frame sequences with V and J called. Some clones fail to appear in such tables; in the studies checked, an unresolved V gene covers under half of the shortfall, and the cause of the remainder is unknown. The DNA gave D and trimming, while V, J and clone size come from that table. The sample table contains approximately 70,000 clones; only one count was recorded for about 71% of them. The ten largest clones add up to around 10% of the sample.

For this clone: The antigen this receptor binds is unknown. The sample holds no much larger clone one base away, and base qualities are not on file.

Sequenced sample: PBMCs. Recombination linked TRBV5-5 to TRBJ2-1, and 8 bases in between align with TRBD2. The source of this sequence is a woman aged 45 to 65 in good health and CMV-seropositive. The bases are TGTGCCAGCAGCTTCGCGGGGGGTCGAGAGCAGTTCTTC. This translates into CASSFAGGREQFF.